This TCR beta chain was observed in a study of Ad26.COV2.S vaccination and SARS-CoV-2 variants. This CDR3 comprises 15 residues. The V gene's germline CDR1 is MNHEY and CDR2 SVGAGI. V was clipped by 6 bases and J by 4 bases, with 16 bases between them. Comments on this clone: The antigen is not known.

Study observations and caveats: Total T cell responses were possibly underestimated by TCR breadth and depth analyses.

Using immunoSEQ multiplex PCR, the repertoire was profiled, and TCRdb retains in-frame clones only, with some absent. The data hold some 460,000 clones, with 89% observed a single time. Treatment denoted: 15 to 20 received Ad26.COV2.S at low or high dose, single or two shots; a few received placebo; per-sample allocation not given. Sampling happened 63 days after the first vaccine or placebo injection. The study used a vaccine consisting of an Ad26 vector that expressed Wuhan-strain SARS-CoV-2 spike. The chain uses TRBV6-5 and TRBJ1-5, with D hard to call. The clonotype was recovered from a person aged 18-65 years who received the Ad26.COV2.S COVID-19 vaccine or a placebo. The sequenced sample was peripheral blood, obtained in a trial of Ad26.COV2.S vaccine versus placebo. CDR3 bases: TGTGCCAGCAGACGGGAAGCCATCTCTAATCAGCCCCAGCATTTT. Amino acids: CASRREAISNQPQHF.